This T cell receptor (beta chain) was recorded in a study of technical replicates of blood from a handful of donors. V was pared by 4 bases and J by 4 bases, with 13 bases of the junction left unmatched. CDR1 is LGHNA and CDR2 is YSLEER in the germline V gene. There are 17 residues in the CDR3. Clones were sequenced by immunoSEQ multiplex PCR, and TCRdb holds only the in-frame ones, with some missing. The sample gives 50,000 to 70,000 clones, just over 90% of which show up once; roughly 4.5% is in the top ten. This clonotype was sampled from a human donor in good health. Some clones in this sample may be carry-over from other donors' samples. The chain is built from TRBV4-3 and TRBJ1-2; 9 nucleotides align to TRBD1. Sequencing was carried out using PBMCs. The CDR3 spells CASSPLHRDRASYGYTF. As DNA, the CDR3 is TGCGCCAGCAGCCCCCTTCACCGGGACAGGGCGAGCTATGGCTACACCTTC.